This is a list of T cell receptor beta chains from one sample in a study of blood T cell repertoires in COVID-19. Using immunoSEQ multiplex PCR, the repertoire was profiled, and TCRdb retains in-frame clones only, with some absent. Among a few hundred thousand clones, roughly 77% were seen once, and the ten largest hold around 3.2%. The sequencing sample was made of peripheral blood. Every receptor here comes from a woman older than 75 with acute or convalescent COVID-19. The CDR3 runs from the conserved cysteine through the conserved F or W. D genes are given only for firm matches. Where a row states a size, it is once, few, many or the class of an expanded clone; other rows omit it.

- | TRBJ1-5 | once | TRBV18 | CASSRAGTNQPQHF | TGTGCCAGCTCACGAGCCGGGACAAATCAGCCCCAGCATTTT
TRBD1 | TRBJ1-2 | - | TRBV28 | CASSPTGLGFNRGYTF | TGTGCCAGCAGTCCGACAGGGTTAGGGTTCAATCGTGGCTACACCTTC
- | TRBJ2-5 | - | TRBV10-3 | CAISEREGAVSQETQYF | TGTGCCATCAGTGAGCGGGAGGGGGCAGTGTCCCAAGAGACCCAGTACTTC
TRBD2 | TRBJ2-7 | - | TRBV6-5 | CASTPLAGYEQYF | TGTGCCAGCACCCCACTAGCGGGGTACGAGCAGTACTTC
- | TRBJ2-3 | few | TRBV24-1 | CATSDPRGGLTDTQYF | TGTGCCACCAGTGACCCCCGCGGAGGGCTCACAGATACGCAGTATTTT
- | TRBJ1-2 | - | TRBV1 | CTSSQVCGYTF | TGCACCAGCAGCCAAGTCTGTGGCTACACCTTC
- | TRBJ1-2 | - | TRBV7-8 | CASSLARQGVGYTF | TGTGCCAGCAGCTTAGCGAGGCAGGGTGTAGGCTACACCTTC
- | TRBJ1-1 | - | TRBV29-1 | CSVRSNTEAFF | TGCAGCGTTCGGAGCAACACTGAAGCTTTCTTT
TRBD2 | TRBJ2-7 | - | TRBV5-4 | CASSRGTSGGRSYEQYF | TGTGCCAGCAGCCGAGGGACTAGCGGGGGCCGCTCCTACGAGCAGTACTTC
- | TRBJ1-1 | - | TRBV3-1/TRBV3-2 | CASSQGGRNTEAFF | TGTGCCAGCAGCCAGGGGGGAAGGAACACTGAAGCTTTCTTT
TRBD1 | TRBJ1-1 | - | TRBV6-5 | CASTYSTGLNTEAFF | TGTGCCAGCACCTACTCGACAGGGCTGAACACTGAAGCTTTCTTT
- | TRBJ2-1 | once | TRBV21-1 | CASSGLAGNRNEQFF | TGTGCCAGCAGCGGACTAGCGGGAAACAGGAATGAGCAGTTCTTC
- | TRBJ1-1 | - | TRBV6-5 | CASSYSQGVTEAFF | TGTGCCAGCAGTTACTCCCAGGGTGTCACTGAAGCTTTCTTT
TRBD2 | TRBJ2-5 | - | TRBV3-1/TRBV3-2 | CASSQKGGGETQYF | TGTGCCAGCAGCCAAAAGGGCGGGGGGGAGACCCAGTACTTC
TRBD1 | TRBJ1-4 | - | TRBV5-6 | CASSFRDRGGKLFF | TGTGCCAGCAGCTTTCGGGACAGGGGAGGAAAACTGTTTTTT
- | TRBJ1-2 | - | TRBV27 | CASGLSGLADLGIYGYTF | TGTGCCAGCGGTCTCTCGGGACTCGCCGATCTCGGTATCTATGGCTACACCTTC
- | TRBJ2-2 | many | TRBV3-1/TRBV3-2 | CASSSRGDTGELFF | TGTGCCAGCAGCTCCCGCGGGGACACCGGGGAGCTGTTTTTT
- | TRBJ2-2 | - | TRBV19 | CASSSTGNTGELFF | TGTGCCAGTAGCAGTACAGGGAACACCGGGGAGCTGTTTTTT
TRBD2 | TRBJ2-2 | few | TRBV7-9 | CASSSPIGGAGENTGELFF | TGTGCCAGCAGCTCTCCTATAGGGGGAGCGGGGGAGAACACCGGGGAGCTGTTTTTT
TRBD1 | TRBJ1-1 | - | TRBV18 | CASSPGQGNTEAFF | TGTGCCAGCTCCCCGGGACAGGGAAACACTGAAGCTTTCTTT
- | TRBJ2-1 | - | TRBV11-2 | CASSLVGAYNEQFF | TGTGCCAGCAGCTTAGTGGGAGCGTACAATGAGCAGTTCTTC
TRBD1 | TRBJ1-2 | - | TRBV2 | CASSPMRQGGTYGYTF | TGTGCCAGCAGTCCCATGAGACAGGGGGGGACCTATGGCTACACCTTC
- | TRBJ2-2 | - | TRBV1 | CTSSPTWTSGRMVTGELFF | TGCACCAGCAGCCCCACCTGGACTAGCGGGAGGATGGTAACCGGGGAGCTGTTTTTT
- | TRBJ1-2 | - | TRBV12-3/TRBV12-4 | CASSFGVNYGYTF | TGTGCCAGCAGTTTCGGGGTTAACTATGGCTACACCTTC
- | TRBJ2-5 | - | TRBV5-6 | CASSSTAGDRYQETQYF | TGTGCCAGCAGCTCTACCGCGGGGGACAGGTACCAAGAGACCCAGTACTTC
TRBD1 | TRBJ1-5 | - | TRBV29-1 | CSVGGGGQPQHF | TGCAGCGTTGGAGGGGGCGGACAGCCCCAGCATTTT
- | TRBJ2-7 | - | TRBV18 | CASSQVGDEQYF | TGTGCCAGCTCCCAGGTCGGGGACGAGCAGTACTTC
TRBD1 | TRBJ1-4 | - | TRBV6-2/TRBV6-3 | CASSDDRVHEKLFF | TGTGCCAGCAGCGACGACAGGGTTCATGAAAAACTGTTTTTT
- | TRBJ1-3 | - | TRBV7-2 | CASSVSPGGSWTGNTIYF | TGTGCCAGCAGCGTTAGTCCGGGGGGTTCTTGGACTGGAAACACCATATATTTT
TRBD1 | TRBJ2-3 | - | TRBV29-1 | CSVRTGSWDTQYF | TGCAGCGTTAGGACAGGGAGTTGGGATACGCAGTATTTT
TRBD1 | TRBJ1-2 | - | TRBV7-2 | CASSPGTGGPWGGYTF | TGTGCCAGCAGCCCCGGGACAGGGGGCCCGTGGGGTGGCTACACCTTC
TRBD1 | TRBJ1-1 | - | TRBV4-1 | CASSRWGQGNTEAFF | TGCGCCAGCAGCCGCTGGGGACAGGGGAACACTGAAGCTTTCTTT
- | TRBJ2-5 | - | TRBV4-1 | CASSQQGGFHLAQYF | TGCGCCAGCAGCCAACAGGGGGGATTCCATCTGGCGCAGTACTTC
TRBD1 | TRBJ2-3 | - | TRBV19 | CASSIGGQGAADTQYF | TGTGCCAGTAGTATAGGGGGACAGGGGGCCGCAGATACGCAGTATTTT
- | TRBJ1-1 | - | TRBV9 | CASSLTQRAEAFF | TGTGCCAGCAGCCTAACCCAGAGGGCTGAAGCTTTCTTT
- | TRBJ1-2 | few | TRBV28 | CASSTGLNYGYTF | TGTGCCAGCAGTACTGGTCTCAACTATGGCTACACCTTC
TRBD1 | TRBJ1-2 | - | TRBV28 | CASSGQDSNYGYTF | TGTGCCAGCAGTGGACAGGATTCTAACTATGGCTACACCTTC
TRBD1 | TRBJ2-7 | - | TRBV10-3 | CAISLTGDEQYF | TGTGCCATCAGTTTAACAGGGGACGAGCAGTACTTC
- | TRBJ1-1 | - | TRBV25-1 | CASSDDRFMNTEAFF | TGTGCCAGCAGTGATGACAGGTTCATGAACACTGAAGCTTTCTTT
TRBD1 | TRBJ2-4 | - | TRBV5-1 | CASSLGQGAGNIQYF | TGCGCCAGCAGCCTGGGACAGGGGGCGGGAAACATTCAGTACTTC
- | TRBJ2-1 | - | TRBV20-1 | CSARANEQFF | TGCAGTGCTAGGGCCAATGAGCAGTTCTTC
- | TRBJ2-1 | - | TRBV5-1 | CASSLRWERAHEQFF | TGCGCCAGCAGCTTGAGGTGGGAGCGGGCCCATGAGCAGTTCTTC
TRBD1 | TRBJ2-1 | - | TRBV11-2 | CASSTDPDRGREQFF | TGTGCCAGCAGCACCGACCCTGACAGGGGCAGGGAGCAGTTCTTC
- | TRBJ1-1 | few | TRBV19 | CATRDSGYTEAFF | TGTGCCACCCGCGACTCAGGGTACACTGAAGCTTTCTTT
- | TRBJ2-7 | few | TRBV21-1 | CASTLTGNYEQYF | TGTGCCAGCACCCTGACAGGAAACTACGAGCAGTACTTC
TRBD2 | TRBJ2-1 | - | TRBV4-2 | CASSQDSTSGSYNEQFF | TGTGCCAGCAGCCAAGATAGCACTAGCGGAAGTTACAATGAGCAGTTCTTC
- | TRBJ2-4 | - | TRBV6-2/TRBV6-3 | CASSFPTQEGSAKNIQYF | TGTGCCAGCAGTTTCCCTACCCAGGAGGGTTCGGCCAAAAACATTCAGTACTTC
TRBD1 | TRBJ1-6 | - | TRBV9 | CASSPRTGSYNSPLHF | TGTGCCAGCAGCCCTCGGACAGGAAGCTATAATTCACCCCTCCACTTT
- | TRBJ1-1 | - | TRBV18 | CASSPQGPWYTEAFF | TGTGCCAGCTCACCACAGGGGCCGTGGTACACTGAAGCTTTCTTT
TRBD2 | TRBJ2-3 | - | TRBV27 | CASRRDTPTTSGEQYF | TGTGCCAGCAGACGCGACACCCCTACGACTAGCGGCGAGCAGTATTTT
TRBD1 | TRBJ2-2 | - | TRBV7-9 | CASSSQGAGIGELFF | TGTGCCAGCAGCTCCCAGGGGGCTGGTATCGGGGAGCTGTTTTTT
- | TRBJ1-2 | few | TRBV19 | CASSTGVRGELYGYTF | TGTGCCAGTAGTACAGGAGTGCGCGGGGAGCTTTATGGCTACACCTTC
TRBD2 | TRBJ2-7 | - | TRBV4-1 | CASSQVGAGGYEQYF | TGCGCCAGCAGCCAAGTCGGGGCGGGAGGTTACGAGCAGTACTTC
TRBD1 | TRBJ1-1 | - | TRBV20-1 | CSTQGVAEAFF | TGCAGTACACAGGGGGTTGCTGAAGCTTTCTTT